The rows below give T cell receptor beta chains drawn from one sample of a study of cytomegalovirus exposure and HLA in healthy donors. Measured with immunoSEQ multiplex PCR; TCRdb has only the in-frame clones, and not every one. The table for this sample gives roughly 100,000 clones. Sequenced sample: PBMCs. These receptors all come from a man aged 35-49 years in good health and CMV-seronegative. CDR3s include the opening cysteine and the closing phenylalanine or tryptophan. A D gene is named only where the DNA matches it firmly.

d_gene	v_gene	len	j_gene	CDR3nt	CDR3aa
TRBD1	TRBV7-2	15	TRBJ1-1	TGTGCCAGCAGCTTGGACAGGGAGGTTTTCACTGAAGCTTTCTTT	CASSLDREVFTEAFF
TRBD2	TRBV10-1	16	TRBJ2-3	TGCGCCAGCACCACCGGGACTATAGTAGGCACAGATACGCAGTATTTT	CASTTGTIVGTDTQYF
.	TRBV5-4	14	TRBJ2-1	TGTGCCAGCAGCTCCTTAGCGCGGTACAATGAGCAGTTCTTC	CASSSLARYNEQFF
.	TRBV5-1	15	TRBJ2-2	TGCGCCAGCAGCTTAGGGGACTCGAACACCGGGGAGCTGTTTTTT	CASSLGDSNTGELFF
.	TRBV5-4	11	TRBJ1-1	TGTGCCAGCAGCTTAAACAGTGAAGCTTTCTTT	CASSLNSEAFF
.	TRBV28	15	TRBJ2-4	TGTGCCAGCAGTCTAGCCCTCCCCGAGGGGGACATTCAGTACTTC	CASSLALPEGDIQYF
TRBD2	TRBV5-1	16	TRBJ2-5	TGCGCCAGCAGCTGGGGACTAGCGGGAGGGCCTGGTTGGCAGTACTTC	CASSWGLAGGPGWQYF
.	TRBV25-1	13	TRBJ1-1	TGTGCCAGCAGTCCAGCAGGGAACACTGAAGCTTTCTTT	CASSPAGNTEAFF
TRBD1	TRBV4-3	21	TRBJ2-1	TGCGCCAGCAGCCAGAGAGGACAACAGGGGGCGATTGCCAATGTTTTCAATGAGCAGTTCTTC	CASSQRGQQGAIANVFNEQFF
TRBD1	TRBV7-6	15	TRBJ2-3	TGTGCCAGCAGCGTAACAGGGGGGCGGGCAGATACGCAGTATTTT	CASSVTGGRADTQYF
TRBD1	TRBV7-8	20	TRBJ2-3	TGTGCCAGCAGCCTTGGACAGGGAATGTTGGCCAGGCGGGCCACAGATACGCAGTATTTT	CASSLGQGMLARRATDTQYF
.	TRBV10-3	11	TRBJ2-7	TGTGCCATCAGTGAACTCTACGAGCAGTACTTC	CAISELYEQYF
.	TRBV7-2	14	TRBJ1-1	TGTGCCAGCAGCTTAGTAGAGGGAAGAACTGAAGCTTTCTTT	CASSLVEGRTEAFF
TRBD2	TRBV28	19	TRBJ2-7	TGTGCCAGCAGTTTATCCCTCCGGACTAGCGGGACCCGTTCCTACGAGCAGTACTTC	CASSLSLRTSGTRSYEQYF
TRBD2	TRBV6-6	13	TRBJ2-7	TGTGCCAGCAGTTCTCTCGGGGGGAGGGAGCAGTACTTC	CASSSLGGREQYF
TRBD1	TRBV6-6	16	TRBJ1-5	TGTGCCAGCAGTTACCGACAGGGGAATAGCAATCAGCCCCAGCATTTT	CASSYRQGNSNQPQHF
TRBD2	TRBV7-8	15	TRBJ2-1	TGTGCCAGTAACCGGGAGGGGACGGTCCACAATGAGCAGTTCTTC	CASNREGTVHNEQFF
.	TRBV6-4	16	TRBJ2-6	TGTGCCAGCAGCCCCCTGGCAGTCTCTGGGGCCAACGTCCTGACTTTC	CASSPLAVSGANVLTF
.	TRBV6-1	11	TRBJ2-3	TGTGCCAGCGGTCGGACAGATACGCAGTATTTT	CASGRTDTQYF
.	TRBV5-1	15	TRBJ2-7	TGCGCCAGCAGCTTGGAAGTACAGGCCGTCGGCGAGCAGTACTTC	CASSLEVQAVGEQYF
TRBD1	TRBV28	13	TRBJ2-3	TGTGCCAGCTGGGGACAGTACACAGATACGCAGTATTTT	CASWGQYTDTQYF
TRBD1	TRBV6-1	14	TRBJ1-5	TGTGCCAGCAAGAGGACAGGGGGTAGGCAGCCCCAGCATTTT	CASKRTGGRQPQHF
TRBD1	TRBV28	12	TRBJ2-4	TGTGCCGTCCGGGACAGGGAAAACATTCAGTACTTC	CAVRDRENIQYF
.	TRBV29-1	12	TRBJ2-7	TGCAGCGTTGGTCAGGGTGGGTACGAGCAGTACTTC	CSVGQGGYEQYF
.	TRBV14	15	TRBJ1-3	TGTGCCAGCAGCGCAAGACAATCCTCTGGAAACACCATATATTTT	CASSARQSSGNTIYF
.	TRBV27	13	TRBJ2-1	TGTGCCAGCAGTACTATCCTTCACAATGAGCAGTTCTTC	CASSTILHNEQFF
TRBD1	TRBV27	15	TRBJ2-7	TGTGCCAGCAGTGGAAGGACAGGGGGCAGCTACGAGCAGTACTTC	CASSGRTGGSYEQYF
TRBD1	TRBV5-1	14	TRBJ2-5	TGCGCCAGCAGCTTGGGGACAGGGCGAGAGACCCAGTACTTC	CASSLGTGRETQYF
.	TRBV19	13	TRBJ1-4	TGTGCCAGTAGTACAGGGACTAATGAAAAACTGTTTTTT	CASSTGTNEKLFF
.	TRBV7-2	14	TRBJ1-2	TGTGCCAGCAGCTTAGATCGTCAGTACTATGGCTACACCTTC	CASSLDRQYYGYTF
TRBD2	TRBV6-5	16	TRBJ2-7	TGTGCCAGCAGTTCGGGGTTACTAGCGGGAGTTTACGAGCAGTACTTC	CASSSGLLAGVYEQYF
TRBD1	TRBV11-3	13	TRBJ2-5	TGTGCCAGCAGCAAGGACAGGGCGGAGACCCAGTACTTC	CASSKDRAETQYF
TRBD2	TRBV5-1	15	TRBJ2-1	TGCGCCAGCAGCTTGGCAGCGGGGCAAACAAATGAGCAGTTCTTC	CASSLAAGQTNEQFF
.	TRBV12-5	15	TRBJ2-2	TGTGCTAGTGGTTATGGGGAGTGGGGCACCGGGGAGCTGTTTTTT	CASGYGEWGTGELFF
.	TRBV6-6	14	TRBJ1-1	TGTGCCAGCAGTAATGAGGCCTCACGCACTGAAGCTTTCTTT	CASSNEASRTEAFF
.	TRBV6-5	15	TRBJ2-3	TGTGCCAGCAGTTACCAGGGTAGAGGCACAGATACGCAGTATTTT	CASSYQGRGTDTQYF
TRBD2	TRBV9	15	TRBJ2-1	TGTGCCAGCAGCCACGGACTAGCGGGAGATAATGAGCAGTTCTTC	CASSHGLAGDNEQFF
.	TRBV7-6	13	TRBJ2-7	TGTGCCAGCAGCTTAGCTCTTTCCCACGAGCAGTACTTC	CASSLALSHEQYF
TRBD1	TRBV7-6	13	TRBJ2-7	TGTGCCAGCAGCCCGGGACAGGGGTACGAGCAGTACTTC	CASSPGQGYEQYF
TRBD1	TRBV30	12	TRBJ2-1	TGTGCCTGGAGTGGGACAGGGGATGAGCAGTTCTTC	CAWSGTGDEQFF
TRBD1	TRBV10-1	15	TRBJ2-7	TGCGCCAGCAGTTTCGGACAGGGGACCCCCTACGAGCAGTACTTC	CASSFGQGTPYEQYF
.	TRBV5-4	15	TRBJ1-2	TGTGCCAGCAGCTTGGGGAGTACTTCTAACTATGGCTACACCTTC	CASSLGSTSNYGYTF
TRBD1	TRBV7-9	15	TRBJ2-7	TGTGCCAGCAGCCCGCGGGACAGGCTCTCCTACGAGCAGTACTTC	CASSPRDRLSYEQYF
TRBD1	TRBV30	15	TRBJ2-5	TGTGCCTGGAGCCCGGGACAGGCGCTCCAAGAGACCCAGTACTTC	CAWSPGQALQETQYF
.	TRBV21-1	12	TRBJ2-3	TGTGCCAGCAGCAAGGCAACAGATACGCAGTATTTT	CASSKATDTQYF
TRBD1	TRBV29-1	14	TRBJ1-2	TGCAGCGTCTGGACAGGGGCCTATAACTATGGCTACACCTTC	CSVWTGAYNYGYTF
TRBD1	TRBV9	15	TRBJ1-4	TGTGCCAGCAGCCCACGGACAGGGAGACAAGAAAAACTGTTTTTT	CASSPRTGRQEKLFF
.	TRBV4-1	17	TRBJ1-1	TGCGCCAGCAGCCCACGCCCCATACAGGAGGGGAACACTGAAGCTTTCTTT	CASSPRPIQEGNTEAFF
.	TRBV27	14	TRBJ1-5	TGTGCCAGCAGAAGAGCGGGGAACAATCAGCCCCAGCATTTT	CASRRAGNNQPQHF
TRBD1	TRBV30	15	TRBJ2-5	TGTGCCTGGTCCAAGGGGCACAGGGGACAAGAGACCCAGTACTTC	CAWSKGHRGQETQYF
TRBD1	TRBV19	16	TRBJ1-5	TGTGCCAGTAGTGCGAGGACAGGGGGCCGAGGGGGGCCCCAGCATTTT	CASSARTGGRGGPQHF
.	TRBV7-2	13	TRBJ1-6	TGTGCCAGCAGCCCGGGGGAGGAATCACCCCTCCACTTT	CASSPGEESPLHF
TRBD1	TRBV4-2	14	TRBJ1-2	TGTGCCAGCAGCCAAGCACAGGGGACCTATGGCTACACCTTC	CASSQAQGTYGYTF
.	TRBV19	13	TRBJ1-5	TGTGCCAGTAGTAGTACAGTCAATCAGCCCCAGCATTTT	CASSSTVNQPQHF
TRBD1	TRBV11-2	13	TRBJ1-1	TGTGCCAGCAGCTTTACAGGGGACACTGAAGCTTTCTTT	CASSFTGDTEAFF
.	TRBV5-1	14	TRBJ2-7	TGCGCCAGCAGCCTTGGACAGTCCCCCTACGAGCAGTACTTC	CASSLGQSPYEQYF
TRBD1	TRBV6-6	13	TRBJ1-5	TGTGCCAGCAGTGGACAGGGCGGGCAGCCCCAGCATTTT	CASSGQGGQPQHF
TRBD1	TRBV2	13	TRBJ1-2	TGTGCCAGCAGTGAGGACAGGGGATATGGCTACACCTTC	CASSEDRGYGYTF